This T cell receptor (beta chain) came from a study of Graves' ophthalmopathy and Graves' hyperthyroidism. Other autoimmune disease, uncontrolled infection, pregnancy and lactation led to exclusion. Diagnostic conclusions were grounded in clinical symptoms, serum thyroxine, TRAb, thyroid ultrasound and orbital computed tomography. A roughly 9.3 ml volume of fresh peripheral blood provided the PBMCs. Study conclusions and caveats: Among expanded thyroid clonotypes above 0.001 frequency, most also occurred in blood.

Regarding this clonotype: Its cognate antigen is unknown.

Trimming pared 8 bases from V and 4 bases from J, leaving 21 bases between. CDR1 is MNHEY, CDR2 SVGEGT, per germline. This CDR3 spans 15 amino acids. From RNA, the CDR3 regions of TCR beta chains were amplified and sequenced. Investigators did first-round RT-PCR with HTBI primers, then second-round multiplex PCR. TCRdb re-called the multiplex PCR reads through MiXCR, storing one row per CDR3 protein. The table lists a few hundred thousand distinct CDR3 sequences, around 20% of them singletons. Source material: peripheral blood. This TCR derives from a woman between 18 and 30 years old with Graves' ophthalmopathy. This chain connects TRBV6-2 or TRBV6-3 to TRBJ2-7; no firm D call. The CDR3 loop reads CASSDPGFVGYEQYF. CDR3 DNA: TGTGCCAGCTCAGATCCGGGCTTCGTAGGATACGAGCAGTACTTC.